These 16 T cell receptor beta chains were sequenced from one sample in a study of blood T cell repertoires in COVID-19. The assay was immunoSEQ multiplex PCR, and TCRdb's table has in-frame clones only and misses some. Of 300,000 to 450,000 clones listed, less than 90% are singletons. Material for sequencing was PBMCs or T cells enriched from blood (not recorded which). These receptors came from a woman in her thirties who had recovered from COVID-19.

V is TRBV9 and J is TRBJ2-2, with 9 bases lining up with TRBD1. Germline CDR1 SGDLS, CDR2 YYNGEE. V dropped 8 bases and J dropped 5; count of bases not matched to a gene: 16. The CDR3 extends over 17 amino acids. The chain's CDR3 is CASSGYRGQGRTGELFF. In nucleotides, the CDR3 is TGTGCCAGTTCCGGTTATCGGGGACAGGGAAGAACCGGGGAGCTGTTTTTT.

In its sample, this clone was seen once. This chain connects TRBV6-5 to TRBJ1-6; 7 bases fit TRBD1. The ends lost 7 bases at V and 6 bases at J; junction bases unmatched: 6. This CDR3 is 14 amino acids long. Germline-derived CDR1 and CDR2 are MNHEY and SVGAGI. The CDR3 region has the DNA TGTGCCAGCACCAGACAGGGCTTTAATTCACCCCTCCACTTT. Protein: CASTRQGFNSPLHF.

The chain employs TRBV7-9 and TRBJ1-5; 8 bases map to TRBD1. The CDR3 totals 14 residues. With V trimmed by 3 bases and J by 4 bases, 2 bases remained unmatched. Germline CDR1 reads SEHNR; CDR2 reads FQNEAQ (reference sequence). The CDR3 sequence is CASSFTGGNQPQHF. CDR3 DNA: TGTGCCAGCAGCTTTACAGGGGGGAATCAGCCCCAGCATTTT.

V gene TRBV15 combines with J gene TRBJ1-1; 7 bases fit TRBD1. Germline-derived CDR1 and CDR2 are LNHNV and YYDKDF (reference sequence). The CDR3 covers 15 residues. Trimming took 2 bases from V and 1 from J; bases not matched to a gene: 4. This CDR3 is CATSRPGQRNTEAFF. CDR3 bases: TGTGCCACCAGCAGACCGGGACAGCGGAACACTGAAGCTTTCTTT.

The V call is TRBV10-3, the J call TRBJ2-3; 12 positions agree with TRBD2. There are 15 residues in the CDR3. The germline CDR1 and CDR2 sequences are ENHRY and SYGVKD. Unmatched junction bases numbered 1, after V lost 3 bases and J lost 3 bases. CDR3 amino acids: CAISELAGGTDTQYF. The CDR3 nucleotides are TGTGCCATCAGTGAACTAGCGGGGGGTACAGATACGCAGTATTTT.

This chain joins TRBV23-1 and TRBJ1-3, with D unclear. TRBV23-1 is noted as an ORF with a role that remains uncertain. With 0 bases removed from V and 0 bases from J, the gap between germline ends came to 18 bases. The CDR3 is made up of 19 amino acids. The CDR3 loop reads CASSQSYRPDRGSGNTIYF. The CDR3 DNA reads TGCGCCAGCAGTCAATCGTATCGACCGGACCGGGGCTCTGGAAACACCATATATTTT.

The chain employs TRBV10-1 and TRBJ2-1; 8 bases are shared with TRBD2. Per the germline V gene, CDR1 is WNHNN and CDR2 is SYGVQD (reference sequence). The V gene end was trimmed by 4 bases and the J gene end by 5 bases; junction bases not matched to a gene: 7. The length of the CDR3 is 15 residues. CDR3 residues: CASSASRGGHNEQFF. DNA of the CDR3: TGCGCCAGCAGTGCCTCGCGCGGGGGGCACAATGAGCAGTTCTTC.

This clone came up once. This chain joins TRBV5-1 and TRBJ2-7, with TRBD1 matching over 8 bases. J lost 1 base, V lost 0 bases, and 3 bases had no gene match. Germline V gene sequence: CDR1 SGHRS, CDR2 YFSETQ. This CDR3 comprises 15 residues. CDR3: CASSLARQGSYEQYF. CDR3 coding DNA: TGCGCCAGCAGCTTGGCCAGACAGGGGTCCTACGAGCAGTACTTC. The variable domain in full, completed from reference TRBV5-1 and TRBJ2-7, reads KAGVTQTPRYLIKTRGQQVTLSCSPISGHRSVSWYQQTPGQGLQFLFEYFSETQRNKGNFPGRFSGRQFSNSRSEMNVSTLELGDSALYLCASSLARQGSYEQYFGPGTRLTVT.

CDR3 coding DNA: TGTGCCACCAGGGACAGGGGCGTCGGGGAGCTGTTTTTT. Amino acids: CATRDRGVGELFF. This sequence joins TRBV19 and TRBJ2-2; 10 nucleotides agree with TRBD1. After removal of 10 bases from V and 7 bases from J, the junction contained 6 bases not matched to a gene. Germline CDR1 and CDR2: LNHDA and SQIVND (reference sequence). The CDR3 totals 13 residues. The full variable domain, with the rest looked up from reference TRBV19 and TRBJ2-2, is DGGITQSPKYLFRKEGQNVTLSCEQNLNHDAMYWYRQDPGQGLRLIYYSQIVNDFQKGDIAEGYSVSREKKESFPLTVTSAQKNPTAFYLCATRDRGVGELFFGEGSRLTVL.

V is TRBV5-1 and J is TRBJ2-7; 10 bases agree with TRBD2. The CDR3 loop spans 17 amino acids. V shed 3 bases, J shed 4 bases, and the junction held 13 bases outside the gene matches. Germline V gives CDR1 SGHRS, CDR2 YFSETQ. The CDR3 DNA sequence: TGCGCCAGCAGCTCGGGACTAGCGCCAGATCCGGGTTACGAGCAGTACTTC. Residues: CASSSGLAPDPGYEQYF.

The V gene is TRBV7-8, the J gene TRBJ2-5; 12 bases match TRBD2. CDR3 length: 16 residues. Germline trimming cut 5 bases from V and 5 bases from J; bases unmatched to any gene: 9. The V gene's germline CDR1 is SGHVS and CDR2 FQNEAQ. The CDR3 DNA sequence: TGTGCCAGCAGCGTAACTAGCGGGGGGTTCGAGGAGACCCAGTACTTC. Amino acid sequence: CASSVTSGGFEETQYF.

The rearrangement uses TRBV5-1 and TRBJ2-1; 7 nucleotides agree with TRBD1. Germline V gives CDR1 SGHRS, CDR2 YFSETQ. V was pared by 7 bases and J by 6 bases, with 10 bases of the junction left unmatched. The CDR3 is 14 amino acids. CDR3 region: CASSPGQNFNEQFF. CDR3 in DNA: TGCGCCAGCTCTCCGGGACAGAATTTCAATGAGCAGTTCTTC.

This clone was picked up one time. The gene calls are TRBV30 and TRBJ1-2; D is undetermined. Germline V gene sequence: CDR1 GTSNPN, CDR2 SVGIG (reference sequence). Trimming removed 0 bases from V and 7 bases from J, with 6 bases in between. The CDR3 contains 11 residues. The DNA of the CDR3 is TGTGCCTGGAGTGTAGGAGGTGGCTACACCTTC. Amino acid sequence: CAWSVGGGYTF.

This chain links TRBV2 with TRBJ2-7; a possible D gene is TRBD1 (6 bases). The V gene lost 3 bases and the J gene lost 6 bases, with 12 bases spanning the gap. The CDR3 totals 13 residues. The germline V gene encodes CDR1 SNHLY and CDR2 FYNNEI. CDR3 residues: CASSENLDSEQYF. The DNA of the CDR3 is TGTGCCAGCAGTGAGAATTTGGACAGCGAGCAGTACTTC.

The rearrangement links TRBV5-4 to TRBJ2-3, with TRBD1 matching over 8 bases. Germline CDR1 is SGHNT and CDR2 is YYREEE (reference sequence). The CDR3 extends over 14 amino acids. With V trimmed by 7 bases and J by 2 bases, 6 bases remained unmatched. The CDR3 here is CASQPGQDTDTQYF. DNA for the CDR3: TGTGCCAGCCAGCCGGGACAGGACACAGATACGCAGTATTTT.

The chain is built from TRBV27 and TRBJ2-7; weak D call: TRBD2 (7 bases). CDR1 and CDR2 from the germline V gene are MNHEY and SMNVEV (reference sequence). CDR3 length: 15 residues. Between the trimmed V and J ends, which lost 5 bases and 1 base, there was a span of 15 bases. CDR3 residues: CASSTRGGTSYEQYF. The DNA for the CDR3 is TGTGCCAGCAGTACAAGGGGGGGCACTTCCTACGAGCAGTACTTC.